This T cell receptor (beta chain) comes out of a study of blood T cells in healthy people across ages. It was with a sample-barcoded 5' primer and a J-beta primer mix that a second PCR of roughly 6 to 12 cycles was run. TCRdb used MiXCR to reprocess the 5' RACE reads, holding one entry per CDR3 protein. Counted here are some 900,000 distinct CDR3 sequences, around 49% occurring once; the ten biggest clones make up around 15%. In its sample, this clonotype was seen a few times. The V gene's germline CDR1 is MNHEY and CDR2 SVGAGI. Trimming took 6 bases from V and 2 from J; bases not matched to a gene: 7. This CDR3 has 15 amino acids.

This chain connects TRBV6-5 to TRBJ1-1; 9 positions agree with TRBD1. The sequence derives from a young man in good health. The sequenced material came from blood. Written as DNA, the CDR3 is TGTGCCAGCAGACCAGTGACAGGGGGAAACACTGAAGCTTTCTTT. It translates to CASRPVTGGNTEAFF.